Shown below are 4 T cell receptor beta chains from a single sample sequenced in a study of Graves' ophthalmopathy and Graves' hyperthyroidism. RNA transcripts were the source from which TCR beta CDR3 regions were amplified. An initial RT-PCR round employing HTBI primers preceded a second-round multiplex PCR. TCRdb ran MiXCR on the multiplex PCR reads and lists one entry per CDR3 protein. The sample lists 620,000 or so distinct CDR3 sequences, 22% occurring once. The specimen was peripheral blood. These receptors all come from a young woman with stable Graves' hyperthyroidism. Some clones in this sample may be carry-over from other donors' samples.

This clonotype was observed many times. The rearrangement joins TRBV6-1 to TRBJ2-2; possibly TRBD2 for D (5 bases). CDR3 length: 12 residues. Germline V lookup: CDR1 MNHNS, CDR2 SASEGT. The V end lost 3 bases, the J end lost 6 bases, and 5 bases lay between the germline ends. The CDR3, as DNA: TGTGCCAGCAGTGACGGGGCCGGGGAGCTGTTTTTT. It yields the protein CASSDGAGELFF.

CDR3 bases: TGTGCCAGCAGTGTCCGCCTTTTGGCCGGGGGCTATGGCTACACCTTC. Residues: CASSVRLLAGGYGYTF. V and J are TRBV28 and TRBJ1-2; a weak D match, TRBD1 (5 bases). This CDR3 spans 16 amino acids. The V gene's germline CDR1 is MDHEN and CDR2 SYDVKM. V shed 5 bases and J shed 4 bases, with 20 bases lying between them.

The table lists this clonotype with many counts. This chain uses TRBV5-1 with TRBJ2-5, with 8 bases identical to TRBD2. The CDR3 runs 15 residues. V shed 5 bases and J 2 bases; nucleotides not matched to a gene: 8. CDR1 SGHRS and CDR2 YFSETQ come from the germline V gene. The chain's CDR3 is CASRGLAGLQETQYF. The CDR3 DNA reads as TGCGCCAGCAGAGGCTTAGCGGGGCTACAAGAGACCCAGTACTTC.

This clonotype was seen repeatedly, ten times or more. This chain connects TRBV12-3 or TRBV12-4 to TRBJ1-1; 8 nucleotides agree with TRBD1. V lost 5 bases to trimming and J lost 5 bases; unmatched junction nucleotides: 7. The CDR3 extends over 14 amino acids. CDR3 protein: CASSPRQGRTEAFF. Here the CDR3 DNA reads TGTGCCAGCAGTCCGCGACAGGGGAGGACTGAAGCTTTCTTT.